A single sample gave rise to the 23 T cell receptor beta chains below, sequenced in a study of human T cells and chemical hapten exposure. TCRdb reprocessed the RACE reads with MiXCR, giving one entry per CDR3 protein. The sample lists 360,000 or so distinct CDR3 sequences, around 6% occurring once. Time point noted: patch test 2, 6 weeks after DPC sensitization. The treatment denotes: therapeutic diphenylcyclopropenone sensitization with weekly scalp DPC. The sequenced sample was whole blood, obtained in connection with sensitization to the hapten diphenylcyclopropenone (DPC). These receptors originate from a woman younger than 30 with alopecia areata. Some clones in this sample may be carry-over from other donors' samples.

This clonotype has a count of ten or more. The chain joins TRBV27 to TRBJ1-5; D is unclear. V dropped 2 bases and J dropped 3 bases, with 5 bases sitting between them. This CDR3 is built from 13 residues. Germline V gene data show CDR1 as MNHEY and CDR2 as SMNVEV (reference sequence). The CDR3 loop reads CASSLGYNQPQHF. In DNA, the CDR3 is TGTGCCAGCAGTTTAGGGTACAATCAGCCCCAGCATTTT.

This clonotype was picked up many times. The chain employs TRBV6-5 and TRBJ1-6, with a tentative D call TRBD1 (6 bases). CDR3 length: 15 amino acids. The V and J ends lost 0 bases and 10 bases respectively, with 13 bases between them. Germline CDR1 and CDR2: MNHEY and SVGAGI. The CDR3 is CASSYSRGRKSPLHF. CDR3 DNA: TGTGCCAGCAGTTACTCTAGGGGGAGAAAATCACCCCTCCACTTT.

This clonotype has at least ten counts. The genes are TRBV20-1 and TRBJ2-3; the match to TRBD2 covers 11 bases. This CDR3 is 18 amino acids long. In germline, CDR1 is DFQATT, CDR2 SNEGSKA (reference sequence). J gave up 5 bases and V 6 bases, and 19 bases lay outside the gene matches. In DNA form, the CDR3 reads TGCAGTGCCCCCAGGACTAGCGGGCCCCCCGTCGGCAGAGATACGCAGTATTTT. Translating it yields CSAPRTSGPPVGRDTQYF.

The chain carries TRBV20-1 and TRBJ1-2; D gene uncertain. The CDR3 runs to 12 residues. Trimming pared 2 bases from V and 5 bases from J, leaving 9 bases between. The germline V gene has CDR1 DFQATT and CDR2 SNEGSKA (reference sequence). The CDR3 spells CSARLGGYGYTF. The CDR3 region has the DNA TGCAGTGCTAGACTGGGAGGGTATGGCTACACCTTC.

This clonotype was seen a few times. V is TRBV2 and J is TRBJ2-3, with 7 bases fitting TRBD2. Germline CDR1 is SNHLY and CDR2 is FYNNEI. The CDR3 covers 15 residues. V lost 8 bases to trimming and J lost 0 bases; unmatched junction nucleotides: 8. The CDR3 coding sequence is TGTGCCAGCGGGACTATCACTTCTAGCACAGATACGCAGTATTTT. Amino acids: CASGTITSSTDTQYF.

The genes are TRBV27 and TRBJ2-3; possibly TRBD1 for D (5 bases). The CDR3 spans 14 residues. The V gene lost 2 bases and the J gene lost 9 bases, with 15 bases spanning the gap. The germline V gene encodes CDR1 MNHEY and CDR2 SMNVEV (reference sequence). In DNA, the CDR3 is TGTGCCAGCAGTTTAGGAGTTTTCAGGACAACGCAGTATTTT. This gives the protein CASSLGVFRTTQYF.

The gene calls are TRBV13 and TRBJ2-7, with TRBD2 matching over 11 bases. The V segment lost 0 bases and the J segment 5 bases; nucleotides outside the gene matches: 12. CDR1 and CDR2 (germline): PRHDT, FYEKMQ (reference sequence). This CDR3 is 18 amino acids long. CDR3 in DNA: TGTGCCAGCAGCTTAGGCCTGTCGATAGCGGGGGGGAAAGACGAGCAGTACTTC. Protein sequence: CASSLGLSIAGGKDEQYF.

In this sample, this clonotype turned up many times. The chain couples TRBV5-1 to TRBJ1-6, with 7 bases that match TRBD1. There are 17 residues in the CDR3. Germline CDR1 and CDR2: SGHRS and YFSETQ. The V and J ends lost 4 bases and 7 bases, in that order; junction bases with no gene match: 14. The CDR3 bases are TGCGCCAGCAGCCCGGGACAGACGGCGACAATAAATTCACCCCTCCACTTT. Residues: CASSPGQTATINSPLHF.

This clonotype has a count of ten or more. The chain couples TRBV6-5 to TRBJ1-4, with a possible D match to TRBD1 (5 bases). CDR3 length: 17 amino acids. V lost 5 bases and J lost 11, with 27 bases in between. Germline V lookup: CDR1 MNHEY, CDR2 SVGAGI. The DNA for the CDR3 is TGTGCCAGCAGTACCACCCAACTGACAGCCAGTGGTAGGAAACTGTTTTTT. Translated, it gives CASSTTQLTASGRKLFF.

The table lists this clonotype with a few counts. This sequence joins TRBV10-3 and TRBJ2-3, with 7 bases matching TRBD2. The CDR3 is 14 amino acids. V lost 3 bases, J lost 8 bases, and 8 bases stayed unmatched. Per the germline V gene, CDR1 is ENHRY and CDR2 is SYGVKD. CDR3: CAISERGVRGTQYF. The CDR3 nucleotides are TGTGCCATCAGTGAACGGGGGGTTCGTGGTACGCAGTATTTT.

The chain carries TRBV5-8 and TRBJ2-7; no clear D. This CDR3 has 15 amino acids. Germline assignment: CDR1 SGHTS and CDR2 YDEGEE. The V end lost 0 bases, the J end lost 0 bases, and 10 bases lay between the germline ends. The CDR3 spells CASSLGQPFSYEQYF. The DNA of the CDR3 is TGTGCCAGCAGCTTGGGTCAGCCGTTCTCCTACGAGCAGTACTTC.

This clonotype appeared many times. The chain is built from TRBV3-1 and TRBJ1-2; D may be TRBD1 (6 bases). CDR3 length: 14 amino acids. Germline V CDR1 and CDR2: LGHDT, YNNKEL (reference sequence). Trimming shortened V by 4 bases and J by 4 bases, and 13 bases separated the two germline ends. CDR3 sequence: CASSPLGRGYGYTF. The DNA of the CDR3 is TGTGCCAGCAGCCCCCTGGGCAGGGGCTATGGCTACACCTTC.

This clonotype showed up many times. The V gene is TRBV29-1, the J gene TRBJ2-1; D is unclear. The CDR3 has 16 residues. V lost 8 bases, J lost 0 bases, and 20 bases lay in between. CDR1 and CDR2 from the germline V gene are SQVTM and ANQGSEA. The CDR3 loop reads CSSILTQLSSYNEQFF. CDR3 nucleotides: TGCAGCTCCATCCTCACCCAATTAAGCTCCTACAATGAGCAGTTCTTC.

This chain joins TRBV7-2 and TRBJ2-7, with 9 bases identical to TRBD2. The germline V gene has CDR1 SGHTA and CDR2 FQGNSA. With V trimmed by 5 bases and J by 3 bases, 8 bases remained unmatched. The CDR3 is 15 residues long. CDR3 protein: CASSLHSTSGYEQYF. DNA of the CDR3: TGTGCCAGCAGCCTTCACTCGACTAGCGGCTACGAGCAGTACTTC.

This clonotype has just a few counts. J is TRBJ1-1 and V is TRBV5-6; 8 nucleotides line up with TRBD1. The CDR3 sequence is 16 residues long. CDR1 and CDR2 from the germline V gene are SGHDT and YYEEEE. Trimming took 2 bases from V and 5 from J; bases not matched to a gene: 11. DNA for the CDR3: TGTGCCAGCAGCTTAGGACAGGGTATACGTGGGACTGAAGCTTTCTTT. Translated, it gives CASSLGQGIRGTEAFF.

This clonotype occurred a few times. V is TRBV6-2 or TRBV6-3 and J is TRBJ2-5, with a possible D match to TRBD1 (5 bases). Germline loops: CDR1 MNHEY, CDR2 SVGEGT. V was shortened by 5 bases and J by 4 bases, with 17 bases between the two germline ends. The CDR3 consists of 15 residues. The CDR3 DNA reads as TGTGCCAGCAGTGACAGAGACCTAGGCGGAGAGACCCAGTACTTC. This gives the protein CASSDRDLGGETQYF.

This clonotype was picked up many times. Germline is not matched at one junction end, which may reflect a read error. V gene TRBV18 combines with J gene TRBJ1-4, with D unresolved. Germline CDR1 is KGHSH and CDR2 is LQKENI. This CDR3 is 13 amino acids long. The CDR3 DNA follows: TGTGCCAGCGCACCGGGGAGTAATGAAAAACTGTTTTTT. Translation gives CASAPGSNEKLFF.

The table lists this clonotype with a few counts. V gene TRBV28 combines with J gene TRBJ2-3; TRBD2 agrees at 9 bases. J was trimmed by 4 bases and V by 3 bases; bases with no gene match: 5. CDR1 is MDHEN, CDR2 SYDVKM, per germline. This CDR3 has 15 residues. For the CDR3, the DNA is TGTGCCAGCAGTTTTGAGCGGGGGGCATCAGATACGCAGTATTTT. It translates to CASSFERGASDTQYF.

This clonotype was seen a few times. The V call is TRBV7-2, the J call TRBJ1-1, with 7 positions matching TRBD1. J lost 4 bases, V lost 5 bases, and 16 bases had no gene match. The germline V gene has CDR1 SGHTA and CDR2 FQGNSA. CDR3 size: 17 residues. The CDR3 region is CASSLRGQGVGITEAFF. The DNA for the CDR3 is TGTGCCAGCAGCCTTCGGGGGCAGGGGGTGGGCATCACTGAAGCTTTCTTT.

In this sample, this clonotype turned up many times. This chain joins TRBV6-2 or TRBV6-3 and TRBJ2-2, with unresolved D. V was cut by 0 bases and J by 5 bases, with 4 bases left in between. Germline lookup yields CDR1 MNHEY and CDR2 SVGEGT. The CDR3 sequence is 13 residues long. In DNA, the CDR3 is TGTGCCAGCAGTTACTCAAGGACCGGGGAGCTGTTTTTT. It specifies CASSYSRTGELFF.

The chain couples TRBV20-1 to TRBJ2-3, with unresolved D. The V and J ends lost 6 bases and 2 bases respectively, with 6 bases between them. CDR3 length equals 11 residues. Germline values: CDR1 DFQATT, CDR2 SNEGSKA (reference sequence). The CDR3 sequence is CSASDTDTQYF. CDR3 in DNA: TGCAGTGCGAGTGACACAGATACGCAGTATTTT.

This clonotype showed up just a few times. The chain employs TRBV7-2 and TRBJ2-2; unclear D gene. V was cut by 5 bases and J by 6 bases, with 13 bases left in between. The CDR3 is made up of 14 amino acids. Germline V gene sequence: CDR1 SGHTA, CDR2 FQGNSA. The DNA of the CDR3 is TGTGCCAGCAGCGAGCCTCTTCGATCCGGGGAGCTGTTTTTT. Amino acids: CASSEPLRSGELFF.

In its sample, this clonotype was seen many times. The chain uses TRBV5-1 and TRBJ1-6; TRBD1 matches at 9 bases. The length of the CDR3 is 14 residues. The germline CDR1 and CDR2 sequences are SGHRS and YFSETQ. V gave up 4 bases and J gave up 10 bases; unmatched junction bases: 6. CDR3: CASSAGQGRSPLHF. CDR3 DNA: TGCGCCAGCAGCGCAGGACAGGGGAGGTCACCCCTCCACTTT.